This is a list of T cell receptor beta chains from one sample in a study of prognosis after radiotherapy for stage I lung cancer. TCRdb redid the calling of the multiplex PCR reads with MiXCR, one entry per CDR3 protein. The sample consists of just over 30,000 distinct CDR3 sequences, 25% to 40% of them appearing once. The specimen comprised PBMCs, sampled before or after stereotactic body radiation therapy (not recorded which). These receptors originate from a donor of 50 years or more with non-small cell lung cancer. The CDR3 runs from the conserved cysteine through the conserved F or W. Fields, in order: V gene, clone size, J gene, D gene, CDR3 DNA, CDR3 protein. The D gene is left open where the match is weak. Clone size is not always given. Where it is, it says once, few, many or a class for expanded clones.

V gene: TRBV6-1
clone size: once
J gene: TRBJ1-1
D gene: TRBD1
CDR3 DNA: TGTGCCAACAGTGAATCCGGGACAGGGAGGTTCTGGGCTTTCTTT
CDR3 protein: CANSESGTGRFWAFF

V gene: TRBV10-3
clone size: -
J gene: TRBJ1-1
D gene: TRBD1
CDR3 DNA: TGTGCCATCAGTGGGTCCAGGGGGGACACTGAAGCTTTCTTT
CDR3 protein: CAISGSRGDTEAFF

V gene: TRBV5-1
clone size: once
J gene: TRBJ2-1
D gene: TRBD2
CDR3 DNA: TGCGCCAGTAGCACGGGGACTAGCCTGTTCTTC
CDR3 protein: CASSTGTSLFF

V gene: TRBV6-4
clone size: few
J gene: TRBJ2-1
D gene: TRBD2
CDR3 DNA: TGTGCCAGCAGTCTCACCGGGACTAGCGGATACAATGAGCAGTTCTTC
CDR3 protein: CASSLTGTSGYNEQFF

V gene: TRBV7-2
clone size: few
J gene: TRBJ1-1
D gene: -
CDR3 DNA: TGTGCCAGCAGCTTAGAGCACAGGGTTGTTCCCCCTGAAGCTTTCTTT
CDR3 protein: CASSLEHRVVPPEAFF

V gene: TRBV24-1
clone size: -
J gene: TRBJ2-3
D gene: -
CDR3 DNA: TGTGCCACCAGTGCAGAGGGGATCACAGATACGCAGTATTTT
CDR3 protein: CATSAEGITDTQYF

V gene: TRBV20-1
clone size: many
J gene: TRBJ2-1
D gene: TRBD2
CDR3 DNA: TGCAGTGCTAGAGGGGGACTAGGGCATGAGCAGTTCTTC
CDR3 protein: CSARGGLGHEQFF

V gene: TRBV4-1
clone size: many
J gene: TRBJ2-7
D gene: -
CDR3 DNA: TGCGCCAGCAGCCACCAATACCCGGTAGGTACCTACGAGCAGTACTTC
CDR3 protein: CASSHQYPVGTYEQYF

V gene: TRBV12-3/TRBV12-4
clone size: -
J gene: TRBJ1-1
D gene: TRBD1
CDR3 DNA: TGTGCCAGCAGCCTACAGGGGGCTGAAGCTTTCTTT
CDR3 protein: CASSLQGAEAFF

V gene: TRBV7-9
clone size: once
J gene: TRBJ2-5
D gene: TRBD1
CDR3 DNA: TGTGCCATCCAAAGCAGGGGGCGAGGGGAGACCCAGTACTTC
CDR3 protein: CAIQSRGRGETQYF

V gene: TRBV6-2/TRBV6-3
clone size: -
J gene: TRBJ1-3
D gene: -
CDR3 DNA: TGTGCCAGCAGTTACTCGATGGGCGCCGGGAACACCATATATTTT
CDR3 protein: CASSYSMGAGNTIYF

V gene: TRBV6-1
clone size: many
J gene: TRBJ2-2
D gene: -
CDR3 DNA: TGTGCCAGCAGCCCTACTAGTCGCGACACCGGGGAGCTGTTTTTT
CDR3 protein: CASSPTSRDTGELFF

V gene: TRBV5-1
clone size: -
J gene: TRBJ1-2
D gene: -
CDR3 DNA: TGCGCCAGCAGCCTGGAGAACTATGGCTACAACTTC
CDR3 protein: CASSLENYGYNF

V gene: TRBV7-8
clone size: many
J gene: TRBJ2-1
D gene: -
CDR3 DNA: TGTGCCAGCAGCTTATCGCTAGCAAACAATGAGCAGTTCTTC
CDR3 protein: CASSLSLANNEQFF

V gene: TRBV12-3/TRBV12-4
clone size: many
J gene: TRBJ2-1
D gene: -
CDR3 DNA: TGTGCCAGCAGTCCCCGGACAGACTACAATGAGCAGTTCTTC
CDR3 protein: CASSPRTDYNEQFF

V gene: TRBV28
clone size: many
J gene: TRBJ1-2
D gene: TRBD1
CDR3 DNA: TGTGCCAGCAGTTTTAGGGACAGAGCTAACTATGGCTACACCTTC
CDR3 protein: CASSFRDRANYGYTF

V gene: TRBV27
clone size: -
J gene: TRBJ1-6
D gene: -
CDR3 DNA: TGTGCCAGCAGTCCTCGGACATGGAATAATTCACCCCTCCACTTT
CDR3 protein: CASSPRTWNNSPLHF

V gene: TRBV6-5
clone size: -
J gene: TRBJ1-1
D gene: -
CDR3 DNA: TGTGCCAGCAGTTACTTCACCAACACTGAAGCTTTCTTT
CDR3 protein: CASSYFTNTEAFF

V gene: TRBV5-1
clone size: -
J gene: TRBJ2-7
D gene: TRBD1
CDR3 DNA: TGCGCCAGCAGCTTGTGGACAGGGGGGATTTTCTACGAGCAGTACTTC
CDR3 protein: CASSLWTGGIFYEQYF

V gene: TRBV12-3/TRBV12-4
clone size: -
J gene: TRBJ2-2
D gene: TRBD1
CDR3 DNA: TGTGCCAGCACCTTGGTGGGGACAGCCTACACCGGTGAGCTGTTTTTT
CDR3 protein: CASTLVGTAYTGELFF

V gene: TRBV5-1
clone size: many
J gene: TRBJ2-2
D gene: TRBD2
CDR3 DNA: TGCGCCAGCAGCGCACAAGCGGGAGGCACCGGGGAGCTGTTTTTT
CDR3 protein: CASSAQAGGTGELFF

V gene: TRBV25-1
clone size: -
J gene: TRBJ2-1
D gene: -
CDR3 DNA: TGTGCCAGCAGTGTAACCGGGAGCCACAATGAGCAGTTCTTC
CDR3 protein: CASSVTGSHNEQFF

V gene: TRBV2
clone size: many
J gene: TRBJ2-5
D gene: -
CDR3 DNA: TGTGCCAGCAGTCTGGGGACCCAGTACTTC
CDR3 protein: CASSLGTQYF

V gene: TRBV12-3/TRBV12-4
clone size: many
J gene: TRBJ1-5
D gene: -
CDR3 DNA: TGTGCCAGCAGTTTTTGGTTGAATCAGCCCCAGCATTTT
CDR3 protein: CASSFWLNQPQHF

V gene: TRBV9
clone size: -
J gene: TRBJ2-7
D gene: -
CDR3 DNA: TGTGCCAGCAGCGTAGCGAGGGTACCGTATATCGAGCAGTACTTC
CDR3 protein: CASSVARVPYIEQYF

V gene: TRBV2
clone size: many
J gene: TRBJ1-1
D gene: -
CDR3 DNA: TGTGCCAGCGGTAGTTTACAGGCAGCTTTCTTT
CDR3 protein: CASGSLQAAFF

V gene: TRBV9
clone size: many
J gene: TRBJ2-7
D gene: -
CDR3 DNA: TGTGCCAGCAGCGTGGGGGACGGGGACTGGTCACGCGAGCAGTACTTC
CDR3 protein: CASSVGDGDWSREQYF

V gene: TRBV12-3/TRBV12-4
clone size: many
J gene: TRBJ2-4
D gene: TRBD1
CDR3 DNA: TGTGCCAGCAGTCCGGGGACAGGAACTGACATTCAGTACTTC
CDR3 protein: CASSPGTGTDIQYF

V gene: TRBV5-6
clone size: -
J gene: TRBJ2-7
D gene: -
CDR3 DNA: TGTGCCAACAGCGGGACAGGTACGTCCTACGAGCAGTACTTC
CDR3 protein: CANSGTGTSYEQYF

V gene: TRBV20-1
clone size: many
J gene: TRBJ2-5
D gene: TRBD2
CDR3 DNA: TGCAGTGCTAGAGATTCCGCGGTGGTAGCGGGCGACGGGGAGACCCAGTACTTC
CDR3 protein: CSARDSAVVAGDGETQYF

V gene: TRBV11-3
clone size: -
J gene: TRBJ2-1
D gene: TRBD2
CDR3 DNA: TGTGCCAGCAGCTTAGGAGGACTAGCAATGGAGCAGTTCTTC
CDR3 protein: CASSLGGLAMEQFF

V gene: TRBV10-3
clone size: many
J gene: TRBJ2-3
D gene: -
CDR3 DNA: TGTGCCATCAGCCAGGGTGGTTTCACAGATACGCAGTATTTT
CDR3 protein: CAISQGGFTDTQYF

V gene: TRBV5-6
clone size: few
J gene: TRBJ1-1
D gene: TRBD1
CDR3 DNA: TGTGCCAGCAGTTTCATCAGGGGGGCAGACACTGAAGCTTTCTTT
CDR3 protein: CASSFIRGADTEAFF

V gene: TRBV30
clone size: few
J gene: TRBJ1-3
D gene: -
CDR3 DNA: TGTGCCTGGAAGGGCCTTGGAAACACCATATATTTT
CDR3 protein: CAWKGLGNTIYF

V gene: TRBV7-9
clone size: -
J gene: TRBJ2-1
D gene: TRBD2
CDR3 DNA: TGTGCCAGCAGCTTGGGACTAGCGGGAACCACTGAGCAGTTCTTC
CDR3 protein: CASSLGLAGTTEQFF

V gene: TRBV11-2
clone size: few
J gene: TRBJ1-1
D gene: TRBD1
CDR3 DNA: TGTGCCAGCAGCCCAGACAGGGGTCGGAACACTGAAGCTTTCTTT
CDR3 protein: CASSPDRGRNTEAFF

V gene: TRBV6-2/TRBV6-3
clone size: many
J gene: TRBJ2-7
D gene: -
CDR3 DNA: TGTGCCAGCAGTAAATGGGACTCATACTACGAGCAGTACTTC
CDR3 protein: CASSKWDSYYEQYF

V gene: TRBV11-1
clone size: many
J gene: TRBJ2-7
D gene: -
CDR3 DNA: TGTGCCAGCAGCTTACCTACCCACTACGAGCAGTACTTC
CDR3 protein: CASSLPTHYEQYF

V gene: TRBV12-3/TRBV12-4
clone size: many
J gene: TRBJ2-7
D gene: TRBD2
CDR3 DNA: TGTGCCACCGCCCCGCCCGGCGGGAGTATCACCTACGAGCAGTACTTC
CDR3 protein: CATAPPGGSITYEQYF

V gene: TRBV5-1
clone size: many
J gene: TRBJ2-6
D gene: -
CDR3 DNA: TGCGCCAGTTCAGAGCAGGGAGCTGGGGCCAACGTCCTGACTTTC
CDR3 protein: CASSEQGAGANVLTF

V gene: TRBV19
clone size: -
J gene: TRBJ2-1
D gene: -
CDR3 DNA: TGTGCCAGTGCAGTAGCCGGCTACAATGAGCAGTTCTTC
CDR3 protein: CASAVAGYNEQFF

V gene: TRBV12-3/TRBV12-4
clone size: -
J gene: TRBJ2-2
D gene: TRBD2
CDR3 DNA: TGTGCCAGCAGTTTATTCGTGGGAGGGCGGGGCGGGGAGCTGTTTTTT
CDR3 protein: CASSLFVGGRGGELFF

V gene: TRBV3-1
clone size: many
J gene: TRBJ2-7
D gene: -
CDR3 DNA: TGTGCCAGCAGCTACTCCGTTACAGGGAGTTACGAGCAGTACTTC
CDR3 protein: CASSYSVTGSYEQYF

V gene: TRBV20-1
clone size: many
J gene: TRBJ2-1
D gene: -
CDR3 DNA: TGCAGTGCTAGAGACATGATTTATAATGAGCAGTTCTTC
CDR3 protein: CSARDMIYNEQFF